This T cell receptor beta chain was identified in a study of control samples from healthy donors and cancer patients. Trimming shortened V by 0 bases and J by 5 bases, and 10 bases separated the two germline ends. This CDR3 comprises 14 residues. CDR1 LGHNA and CDR2 YSLEER come from the germline V gene. Sequencing was performed with immunoSEQ multiplex PCR; in TCRdb, only in-frame clones are kept and a portion is missing. The sample includes roughly 130,000 clones, around 96% of them seen just once. This chain links TRBV4-3 with TRBJ1-1; D remains unclear. This clonotype originated in a man aged 30 to 39 in good health. Material: blood. The CDR3 reads CASSQDTQWTEAFF. CDR3 DNA: TGCGCCAGCAGCCAAGACACCCAGTGGACTGAAGCTTTCTTT.